One and the same sample provided the 25 T cell receptor beta chains below, sequenced in a study of blood T cell repertoires in COVID-19. Only in-frame clones appear in the TCRdb table, and some are missing; sequencing was by immunoSEQ multiplex PCR. The table has around 360,000 clones, about 87% seen once. The sample comprised peripheral blood. These receptors were obtained from a woman in her twenties or thirties with COVID-19, enrolled during active disease.

V and J are TRBV4-2 and TRBJ2-3, with TRBD2 identical over 9 bases. Germline V lookup: CDR1 LGHNA, CDR2 YNFKEQ. CDR3 length: 16 amino acids. V shed 0 bases, J shed 5 bases, and the junction held 6 bases outside the gene matches. Here the CDR3 reads CASSQDQREDGDTQYF. The CDR3 DNA reads as TGTGCCAGCAGCCAAGACCAGCGGGAGGATGGAGATACGCAGTATTTT.

The J gene is TRBJ2-2, the V gene TRBV18; 10 nucleotides align to TRBD2. Unmatched junction bases numbered 1, after V lost 0 bases and J lost 3 bases. Germline V gene sequence: CDR1 KGHSH, CDR2 LQKENI. The CDR3 is made up of 16 amino acids. The CDR3 loop is CASSPPSGRDTGELFF. The CDR3 DNA is TGTGCCAGCTCACCACCAAGCGGGAGGGACACCGGGGAGCTGTTTTTT.

This chain joins TRBV30 and TRBJ2-6; 7 bases match TRBD1. J lost 4 bases, V lost 4 bases, and 7 bases had no gene match. Germline CDR1 and CDR2: GTSNPN and SVGIG (reference sequence). The CDR3 totals 15 residues. CDR3 in amino acids: CAWNKGQTGANVLTF. Written as DNA, the CDR3 is TGTGCCTGGAACAAGGGACAGACAGGGGCCAACGTCCTGACTTTC.

The rearrangement uses TRBV5-1 and TRBJ1-5; TRBD1 aligns across 8 bases. This CDR3 region has 18 residues. CDR1 SGHRS and CDR2 YFSETQ come from the germline V gene. The junction had 16 bases not matched to a gene; V was cut back by 4 bases and J by 4 bases. The CDR3 DNA reads as TGCGCCAGCAGCGCAGGCCCGCGGGACAGGTTCGGGAATCAGCCCCAGCATTTT. Its translation: CASSAGPRDRFGNQPQHF.

This clone was found a few times. This chain links TRBV2 with TRBJ2-1, with 8 bases matching TRBD2. The CDR3 sequence is 16 residues long. CDR1 is SNHLY and CDR2 is FYNNEI in the germline V gene. V trimming: 7 bases; J trimming: 4 bases; junction bases outside the gene matches: 12. This chain's CDR3 is CASKDPGRARYNEQFF. Here the CDR3 DNA reads TGTGCCAGCAAGGATCCCGGGAGGGCGAGGTACAATGAGCAGTTCTTC.

This rearrangement joins TRBV27 to TRBJ2-7, with 12 bases fitting TRBD2. There are 15 residues in the CDR3. V lost 3 bases and J lost 2; bases outside the gene matches: 2. CDR1 is MNHEY and CDR2 is SMNVEV in the germline V gene (reference sequence). The CDR3 reads CASSFGLAGTYEQYF. The DNA of the CDR3 is TGTGCCAGCAGTTTCGGACTAGCGGGGACCTACGAGCAGTACTTC.

This chain uses TRBV7-2 with TRBJ2-3, with 9 positions matching TRBD2. The CDR3 contains 16 residues. Per the germline V gene, CDR1 is SGHTA and CDR2 is FQGNSA. The J segment lost 4 bases and the V segment lost 7 bases, leaving 12 bases of the junction unmatched. This CDR3 is CASILFSGRKADTQYF. CDR3 DNA sequence: TGTGCCAGCATCCTCTTTAGCGGGAGAAAGGCAGATACGCAGTATTTT.

V is TRBV4-2 and J is TRBJ2-7; possibly TRBD2 for D (6 bases). Germline CDR1 LGHNA, CDR2 YNFKEQ. The CDR3 spans 14 residues. V gave up 4 bases and J gave up 4 bases, with 14 bases separating them. The CDR3 here is CASSPGTGMYEQYF. The CDR3 DNA follows: TGTGCCAGCAGCCCAGGGACTGGGATGTACGAGCAGTACTTC.

This chain joins TRBV5-6 and TRBJ2-5; 7 positions agree with TRBD2. The CDR3 length is 14 residues. With 3 bases clipped from V and 4 bases from J, the junction kept 6 bases outside the gene matches. Germline V gives CDR1 SGHDT, CDR2 YYEEEE. The CDR3 loop is CASSSFGGGETQYF. The CDR3 coding sequence is TGTGCCAGCAGCTCCTTTGGGGGGGGAGAGACCCAGTACTTC.

The rearrangement links TRBV25-1 to TRBJ1-2; no definite D call. The ends were cut back, 3 bases at V and 4 bases at J, with 18 bases in the middle. Germline CDR1 is MGHDK and CDR2 is SYGVNS. CDR3 size: 16 residues. The CDR3 nucleotides read TGTGCCAGCAGTGATACCCTCGGGGAGGGAGTCTATGGCTACACCTTC. Its translation: CASSDTLGEGVYGYTF.

The chain combines TRBV6-5 with TRBJ2-7, with D perhaps TRBD2 (5 bases). Trimming left V 2 bases short and J 1 base short, with 9 bases between. The CDR3 consists of 14 residues. Germline CDR1 reads MNHEY; CDR2 reads SVGAGI. The CDR3, as DNA: TGTGCCAGCAGTTACGGGCGGGTTTCCTACGAGCAGTACTTC. Translating gives CASSYGRVSYEQYF.

This chain connects TRBV7-9 to TRBJ2-2; 11 bases are a match to TRBD2. V gave up 2 bases and J gave up 6 bases; unmatched junction bases: 5. Per the germline V gene, CDR1 is SEHNR and CDR2 is FQNEAQ (reference sequence). This CDR3 contains 16 residues. This CDR3 is CASSLLAGGYAGELFF. As DNA, the CDR3 is TGTGCCAGCAGCTTATTAGCGGGAGGGTACGCCGGGGAGCTGTTTTTT. Combining the CDR3 with reference TRBV7-9 and TRBJ2-2 gives the whole variable domain DTGVSQNPRHKITKRGQNVTFRCDPISEHNRLYWYRQTLGQGPEFLTYFQNEAQLEKSRLLSDRFSAERPKGSFSTLEIQRTEQGDSAMYLCASSLLAGGYAGELFFGEGSRLTVL.

This chain uses TRBV6-1 with TRBJ2-1; no reliable D call. This CDR3 has 11 residues. Trimming stripped 0 bases from V and 13 bases from J, with 7 bases between. Germline V CDR1 and CDR2: MNHNS, SASEGT. The CDR3 spells CASSEAAPQFF. CDR3 DNA: TGTGCCAGCAGTGAAGCAGCCCCTCAGTTCTTC.

The genes are TRBV6-1 and TRBJ2-2; the match to TRBD1 covers 9 bases. Trimming took 1 base from V and 4 from J; bases not matched to a gene: 1. CDR1 and CDR2 from the germline V gene are MNHNS and SASEGT. The CDR3 contains 15 residues. The CDR3 DNA follows: TGTGCCAGCAGTGAAGGGACAGGGGTCACCGGGGAGCTGTTTTTT. This sequence encodes CASSEGTGVTGELFF.

The gene calls are TRBV28 and TRBJ1-3; possibly TRBD1 for D (6 bases). Per germline, CDR1 MDHEN and CDR2 SYDVKM. This CDR3 is 16 amino acids long. V was pared by 4 bases and J by 0 bases, with 13 bases between. Written as DNA, the CDR3 is TGTGCCAGCAGTTCTTCCGGACAGCACTCTGGAAACACCATATATTTT. Translated: CASSSSGQHSGNTIYF.

The chain uses TRBV9 and TRBJ1-2, with D perhaps matching TRBD1 (6 bases). V was shortened by 3 bases and J by 6 bases, with 15 bases between the two germline ends. Germline CDR1 and CDR2: SGDLS and YYNGEE. There are 14 residues in the CDR3. CDR3 region: CASSARGGGDGYTF. The CDR3 DNA reads as TGTGCCAGCAGCGCCCGGGGAGGGGGAGATGGCTACACCTTC. Complete variable domain (other parts from reference TRBV9 and TRBJ1-2): DSGVTQTPKHLITATGQRVTLRCSPRSGDLSVYWYQQSLDQGLQFLIQYYNGEERAKGNILERFSAQQFPDLHSELNLSSLELGDSALYFCASSARGGGDGYTFGSGTRLTVV.

The chain joins TRBV6-5 to TRBJ1-5, with TRBD1 identical over 9 bases. V trimming: 4 bases; J trimming: 5 bases; junction bases outside the gene matches: 3. Germline loops: CDR1 MNHEY, CDR2 SVGAGI. The CDR3 extends over 14 amino acids. The CDR3 sequence is CASSWGQGDQPQHF. In DNA, the CDR3 is TGTGCCAGCAGTTGGGGACAGGGTGATCAGCCCCAGCATTTT.

The chain carries TRBV7-9 and TRBJ2-7, with D possibly TRBD2 on 5 matching bases. V lost 0 bases, J lost 4 bases, and 7 bases lay in between. This CDR3 comprises 13 residues. Germline CDR1 reads SEHNR; CDR2 reads FQNEAQ (reference sequence). Here the CDR3 reads CASSLAAGYEQYF. The CDR3 bases are TGTGCCAGCAGCTTAGCGGCGGGTTACGAGCAGTACTTC.

The chain uses TRBV19 and TRBJ2-5; unclear D gene. There are 13 residues in the CDR3. V lost 3 bases to trimming and J lost 3 bases, with 8 bases between them. CDR1 LNHDA and CDR2 SQIVND come from the germline V gene (reference sequence). This CDR3 reads CASSIHREETQYF. CDR3 nucleotide sequence: TGTGCCAGTAGTATCCACCGAGAAGAGACCCAGTACTTC.

The CDR3 bases are TGTGCCAGCACCCGGGACAGTCTCCGAGACGAGCAGTACTTC. This codes for CASTRDSLRDEQYF. This sequence joins TRBV7-9 and TRBJ2-7; TRBD1 aligns across 7 bases. The CDR3 consists of 14 residues. V was pared by 7 bases and J by 5 bases, with 11 bases of the junction left unmatched. Germline V gene lookup returns CDR1 SEHNR and CDR2 FQNEAQ (reference sequence).

This chain connects TRBV28 to TRBJ1-6, with unresolved D. V lost 6 bases and J lost 8, with 8 bases in between. The CDR3 is 12 amino acids. In germline, CDR1 is MDHEN, CDR2 SYDVKM. CDR3 sequence: CASSQTHSPLHF. CDR3 coding DNA: TGTGCCAGCAGCCAGACTCATTCACCCCTCCACTTT.

V and J are TRBV30 and TRBJ2-7; D is unclear. The V gene lost 3 bases and the J gene lost 7 bases, with 13 bases spanning the gap. The CDR3 extends over 12 amino acids. Per germline, CDR1 GTSNPN and CDR2 SVGIG (reference sequence). The DNA of the CDR3 is TGTGCCTGGAGCCCTCGTCTCGGGGAGCAGTACTTC. Translating it yields CAWSPRLGEQYF.

CDR3 residues: CASSSQTVPYEQYF. CDR3 DNA sequence: TGCGCCAGCAGCTCCCAGACTGTTCCCTACGAGCAGTACTTC. This chain links TRBV5-1 with TRBJ2-7; D gene unclear. Germline V gene sequence: CDR1 SGHRS, CDR2 YFSETQ. This CDR3 is 14 amino acids long. Trimming stripped 3 bases from V and 2 bases from J, with 12 bases between.

The chain is built from TRBV29-1 and TRBJ2-5; 10 nucleotides match TRBD1. The CDR3 runs 14 residues. Germline V gene sequence: CDR1 SQVTM, CDR2 ANQGSEA. Trimming at V came to 8 bases and at J to 4 bases, leaving 10 bases not matched to a gene. The CDR3 DNA is TGCAGCACTGGGACAGGGGCGATAGGAGAGACCCAGTACTTC. It translates to CSTGTGAIGETQYF.

The rearrangement uses TRBV21-1 and TRBJ2-5; the table assigns TRBD1, which was not confirmed against the DNA. TRBV21-1 is annotated as a pseudogene. This CDR3 is built from 13 residues. The CDR3 spells CASSVGQQETQYF. The CDR3 DNA reads TGTGCCAGCAGCGTCGGACAGCAAGAGACCCAGTACTTC.